Presented here are 24 T cell receptor beta chains from one specimen sequenced in a study of OX40 agonist ivuxolimab in advanced cancers. Produced via immunoSEQ multiplex PCR; TCRdb's table is partial and in-frame only. This sample has approximately 90,000 clones, with around 88% found just once. The material sequenced was CD4+ or CD8+ T cells sorted from blood, taken in a trial of the OX40 agonist ivuxolimab. Receptors were obtained from an adult with an advanced solid tumor such as melanoma, head and neck, liver or kidney cancer.

J is TRBJ2-2 and V is TRBV5-1; D uncertain. CDR1 SGHRS and CDR2 YFSETQ come from the germline V gene. The CDR3 spans 11 residues. The V end lost 2 bases, the J end lost 4 bases, and 0 bases lay between the germline ends. The CDR3 region is CASSFTGELFF. In DNA, the CDR3 is TGCGCCAGCAGCTTCACCGGGGAGCTGTTTTTT.

This clone was counted a single time. The chain couples TRBV5-1 to TRBJ2-1, with no clear D. V lost 10 bases and J lost 6, with 20 bases in between. Germline assignment: CDR1 SGHRS and CDR2 YFSETQ. The CDR3 covers 14 residues. For the CDR3, the DNA is TGCGCCCCCGCCCCGGCCCCAGTGATCAATGAGCAGTTCTTC. Protein sequence: CAPAPAPVINEQFF.

The CDR3 region has the DNA TGTGCCAGCAGTTACGAGCGGGAGGCCACGAACAATGAGCAGTTCTTC. It yields the protein CASSYEREATNNEQFF. The chain couples TRBV6-5 to TRBJ2-1, with 9 bases fitting TRBD2. V was pared by 2 bases and J by 5 bases, with 7 bases of the junction left unmatched. The CDR3 covers 16 residues. Per germline, CDR1 MNHEY and CDR2 SVGAGI.

This chain links TRBV10-2 with TRBJ2-7; D is possibly TRBD2 (6 bases). V lost 6 bases and J lost 0, with 12 bases in between. Per the germline V gene, CDR1 is WSHSY and CDR2 is SAAADI. This CDR3 has 14 amino acids. CDR3 DNA: TGCGCCAGCAGGGGGCGGGATAGCTCCTACGAGCAGTACTTC. Protein product: CASRGRDSSYEQYF.

This chain connects TRBV5-4 to TRBJ1-5; no clear D. Germline values: CDR1 SGHNT, CDR2 YYREEE (reference sequence). CDR3 length: 17 residues. V was cut by 0 bases and J by 2 bases, with 15 bases left in between. The CDR3 loop is CASSLDGNPWGNQPQHF. The CDR3 bases are TGTGCCAGCAGCTTGGACGGGAACCCGTGGGGCAATCAGCCCCAGCATTTT.

This chain uses TRBV7-8 with TRBJ2-3; D may be TRBD1 (7 bases). The V and J ends lost 5 bases and 1 base respectively, with 10 bases between them. In germline, CDR1 is SGHVS, CDR2 FQNEAQ. The CDR3 is 14 residues long. The CDR3: CASSRRGGTDTQYF. The CDR3 coding sequence is TGTGCCAGCAGCCGCAGGGGGGGCACAGATACGCAGTATTTT.

This clone was detected only once. This chain joins TRBV6-1 and TRBJ1-4; D not resolved. V shed 3 bases and J shed 5 bases, with 10 bases lying between them. In germline, CDR1 is MNHNS, CDR2 SASEGT. The CDR3 covers 14 residues. In DNA form, the CDR3 reads TGTGCCAGCAGTGAGCCAGGTCGCAATGAAAAACTGTTTTTT. Translating it yields CASSEPGRNEKLFF.

The chain is built from TRBV6-1 and TRBJ2-2; tentative D call: TRBD2 (6 bases). The germline V gene has CDR1 MNHNS and CDR2 SASEGT. V was pared by 4 bases and J by 4 bases, with 19 bases between. The CDR3 has 17 amino acids. The CDR3 here is CASSGFAGQVSTGELFF. CDR3 in DNA: TGTGCCAGCAGTGGATTCGCGGGGCAAGTTAGCACCGGGGAGCTGTTTTTT.

The genes are TRBV19 and TRBJ2-5, with D possibly TRBD1 on 6 matching bases. Germline V gene lookup returns CDR1 LNHDA and CDR2 SQIVND (reference sequence). This CDR3 region has 14 residues. Trimming stripped 6 bases from V and 1 base from J, with 12 bases between. This chain's CDR3 is CASRLQGSQETQYF. For the CDR3, the DNA is TGTGCCAGTAGGCTCCAGGGGTCCCAAGAGACCCAGTACTTC.

This chain links TRBV5-1 with TRBJ2-2, with TRBD2 as a possible D gene (6 bases). This CDR3 is 15 amino acids long. The V end lost 2 bases, the J end lost 5 bases, and 13 bases lay between the germline ends. CDR1 and CDR2 (germline): SGHRS, YFSETQ. CDR3 region: CASSFDGSGTGELFF. In nucleotides, the CDR3 is TGCGCCAGCAGCTTCGACGGGAGTGGGACCGGGGAGCTGTTTTTT.

This chain links TRBV7-9 with TRBJ2-1, with D hard to call. The CDR3 is 13 amino acids. Germline V CDR1 and CDR2: SEHNR, FQNEAQ (reference sequence). The V end lost 2 bases, the J end lost 9 bases, and 11 bases lay between the germline ends. The CDR3 protein is CASSLRVWGEQFF. The CDR3 coding sequence is TGTGCCAGCAGCTTAAGAGTGTGGGGTGAGCAGTTCTTC.

The table lists this clone with a count of one. V and J are TRBV5-5 and TRBJ2-7; a possible D gene is TRBD1 (5 bases). Germline CDR1 reads SGHKS; CDR2 reads YYEKEE (reference sequence). CDR3 length: 15 amino acids. The ends were cut back, 0 bases at V and 4 bases at J, with 14 bases in the middle. CDR3 region: CASSLVRSGFYEQYF. The DNA for the CDR3 is TGTGCCAGCAGCTTGGTGAGGTCAGGGTTTTACGAGCAGTACTTC.

This chain connects TRBV4-1 to TRBJ1-2; perhaps TRBD1 as D (6 bases). The CDR3 length is 16 residues. The V end lost 2 bases, the J end lost 1 base, and 14 bases lay between the germline ends. Germline assignment: CDR1 MGHRA and CDR2 YSYEKL. CDR3 coding DNA: TGCGCCAGCAGCCAAACTCGGGACATCAGTAACTATGGCTACACCTTC. This codes for CASSQTRDISNYGYTF.

This clone was found once. The V call is TRBV11-2, the J call TRBJ1-4, with unresolved D. Germline loops: CDR1 SGHAT, CDR2 FQNNGV. Trimming pared 0 bases from V and 7 bases from J, leaving 9 bases between. This CDR3 spans 14 amino acids. CDR3 nucleotides: TGTGCCAGCAGCTTAGAAGGGTGGGCTGAAAAACTGTTTTTT. This encodes CASSLEGWAEKLFF.

The CDR3 DNA sequence: TGTGCCAGCAGTCAGGTCCCTTGGGACAATCAGCCCCAGCATTTT. Protein: CASSQVPWDNQPQHF. V and J are TRBV6-5 and TRBJ1-5, with D uncertain. From germline, CDR1 is MNHEY and CDR2 SVGAGI. V lost 5 bases and J 3 bases, leaving 14 bases between the germline ends. This CDR3 has 15 residues.

The chain couples TRBV7-9 to TRBJ1-6, with 11 bases identical to TRBD1. V lost 4 bases, J lost 10 bases, and 12 bases stayed unmatched. This CDR3 is 17 amino acids long. Germline-derived CDR1 and CDR2 are SEHNR and FQNEAQ (reference sequence). CDR3 amino acids: CASSSGTGGGIRSPLHF. The CDR3 DNA reads TGTGCCAGCAGCTCCGGGACAGGGGGTGGAATTAGGTCACCCCTCCACTTT. The full variable domain, with the rest looked up from reference TRBV7-9 and TRBJ1-6, is DTGVSQNPRHKITKRGQNVTFRCDPISEHNRLYWYRQTLGQGPEFLTYFQNEAQLEKSRLLSDRFSAERPKGSFSTLEIQRTEQGDSAMYLCASSSGTGGGIRSPLHFGNGTRLTVT.

This chain links TRBV14 with TRBJ2-1, with TRBD2 matching 9 bases. J lost 1 base, V lost 1 base, and 11 bases had no gene match. The CDR3 runs 19 residues. Per germline, CDR1 SGHDN and CDR2 FVKESK. This CDR3 reads CASSQVRFGGRVSYNEQFF. CDR3 sequence (DNA): TGTGCCAGCAGCCAAGTACGGTTTGGCGGGAGGGTGTCCTACAATGAGCAGTTCTTC.

Only one count was recorded for this clone. This chain uses TRBV29-1 with TRBJ1-1; 10 nucleotides align to TRBD1. Trimming cost V 5 bases and J 1 base; bases outside gene matches: 7. The CDR3 sequence is 15 residues long. Germline V gene data show CDR1 as SQVTM and CDR2 as ANQGSEA. This chain's CDR3 is CSVPGTGASNTEAFF. CDR3 sequence (DNA): TGCAGCGTTCCTGGGACAGGGGCCTCGAACACTGAAGCTTTCTTT.

The chain couples TRBV18 to TRBJ1-5; 7 positions agree with TRBD1. Germline CDR1 and CDR2: KGHSH and LQKENI. V lost 5 bases to trimming and J lost 3 bases; unmatched junction nucleotides: 4. The CDR3 consists of 14 residues. CDR3 protein: CASSSGQPNQPQHF. The DNA for the CDR3 is TGTGCCAGCTCATCGGGACAGCCCAATCAGCCCCAGCATTTT. Looking up the rest from reference TRBV18 and TRBJ1-5 gives the full variable domain: NAGVMQNPRHLVRRRGQEARLRCSPMKGHSHVYWYRQLPEEGLKFMVYLQKENIIDESGMPKERFSAEFPKEGPSILRIQQVVRGDSAAYFCASSSGQPNQPQHFGDGTRLSIL.

CDR3 amino acids: CASSLAGTDTIYF. As DNA, the CDR3 is TGTGCCAGCAGCTTAGCGGGGACGGACACCATATATTTT. The V call is TRBV7-6, the J call TRBJ1-3; TRBD1 is a possible D gene (5 bases). Germline assignment: CDR1 SGHVS and CDR2 FNYEAQ. V lost 0 bases, J lost 8 bases, and 8 bases lay in between. The CDR3 spans 13 residues.

The V gene is TRBV5-1, the J gene TRBJ1-2; TRBD1 is a possible D gene (6 bases). Germline V gene data show CDR1 as SGHRS and CDR2 as YFSETQ. The CDR3 extends over 14 amino acids. Trimming cost V 5 bases and J 8 bases, with 19 bases left between them. Here the CDR3 reads CASRSEGGRRGYTF. The DNA for the CDR3 is TGCGCCAGCAGATCTGAAGGGGGGCGAAGGGGCTACACCTTC.

The CDR3 coding sequence is TGTGCCTGGAGGGCGGGACGTCTCTATGGCTACACCTTC. This sequence encodes CAWRAGRLYGYTF. V and J are TRBV30 and TRBJ1-2, with D maybe TRBD1 (5 bases). The CDR3 length is 13 residues. The V gene lost 3 bases and the J gene lost 4 bases, with 12 bases spanning the gap. Germline CDR1 GTSNPN, CDR2 SVGIG (reference sequence). Drawing the rest from reference TRBV30 and TRBJ1-2, the complete variable domain is SQTIHQWPATLVQPVGSPLSLECTVEGTSNPNLYWYRQAAGRGLQLLFYSVGIGQISSEVPQNLSASRPQDRQFILSSKKLLLSDSGFYLCAWRAGRLYGYTFGSGTRLTVV.

V usage is TRBV30 and J usage is TRBJ1-3; the D gene is possibly TRBD1 (5 bases). Trimming pared 2 bases from V and 0 bases from J, leaving 8 bases between. The CDR3 length is 14 residues. Germline V CDR1 and CDR2: GTSNPN, SVGIG (reference sequence). In nucleotides, the CDR3 is TGTGCCTGGAGTCGGGGCACCTCTGGAAACACCATATATTTT. Translating gives CAWSRGTSGNTIYF.

In this sample, this clone turned up once. The chain has TRBV18 and TRBJ1-2; the match to TRBD1 covers 7 bases. Germline CDR1 and CDR2: KGHSH and LQKENI. V lost 3 bases to trimming and J lost 8 bases; unmatched junction nucleotides: 9. The CDR3 is 14 residues long. The CDR3 bases are TGTGCCAGCTCACCGGTTGCGGGACAGAAGGGCTACACCTTC. Amino acids: CASSPVAGQKGYTF.